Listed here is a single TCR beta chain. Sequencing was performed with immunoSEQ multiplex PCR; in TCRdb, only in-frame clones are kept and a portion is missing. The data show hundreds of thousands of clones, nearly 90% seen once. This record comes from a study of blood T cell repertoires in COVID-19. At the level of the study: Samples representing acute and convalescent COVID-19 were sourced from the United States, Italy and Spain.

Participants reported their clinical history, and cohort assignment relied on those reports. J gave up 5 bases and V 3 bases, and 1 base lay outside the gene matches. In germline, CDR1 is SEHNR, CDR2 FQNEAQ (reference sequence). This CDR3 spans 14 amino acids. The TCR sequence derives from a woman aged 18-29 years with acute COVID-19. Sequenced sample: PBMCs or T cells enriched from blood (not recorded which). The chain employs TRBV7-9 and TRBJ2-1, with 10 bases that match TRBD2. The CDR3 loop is CASSLLAGDNEQFF. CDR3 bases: TGTGCCAGCAGCTTGCTAGCGGGGGACAATGAGCAGTTCTTC.